The entry below gives a single T cell receptor beta chain sequence along with its context. This sample is drawn from a study of OX40 agonist ivuxolimab in advanced cancers. The CDR3 runs to 14 residues. Germline CDR1 is MGHDK and CDR2 is SYGVNS. Deletions cut 4 bases from V and 7 bases from J, with 13 bases between. The repertoire was sequenced with immunoSEQ multiplex PCR; TCRdb's copy has only in-frame clones and lacks some. Here the sample spans about 50,000 clones, 82% being singletons. This chain connects TRBV25-1 to TRBJ1-4; D is unclear. This sequence originates from an adult with an advanced solid tumor such as melanoma, head and neck, liver or kidney cancer. The source material was CD4+ or CD8+ T cells sorted from blood, sampled in a trial of the OX40 agonist ivuxolimab. In nucleotides, the CDR3 is TGTGCCAGCAGTGTCCCAAACTGGGGTGAAAAACTGTTTTTT. This codes for CASSVPNWGEKLFF.